Following are 31 T cell receptor beta chains from one sample sequenced in a study of T cells after yellow fever vaccination. TCRdb re-called the 5' RACE reads with MiXCR, one entry per CDR3 protein. The profile shows 68,000 or so distinct CDR3 sequences, under 8% of them singletons. Source: CD8+ T cells sorted from PBMCs, taken roughly 47 days after the first yellow fever vaccination. The receptors here all came from a man aged 18 to 30 who received the YFV17D yellow fever vaccine.

Comments on this clonotype: Since a much larger clone is just one base distant, this may be a read error. This chain links TRBV7-2 with TRBJ2-1, with TRBD2 as a possible D gene (5 bases). Germline CDR1 SGHTA, CDR2 FQGNSA. The V end was cut by 7 bases, the J end by 5 bases, with 15 bases between. The length of the CDR3 is 14 residues. CDR3 coding DNA: TGTGCCAGCAAAAATCGAGGGAGAAACAATGAGCAGTTCTTC. This encodes CASKNRGRNNEQFF.

This clonotype has a count of ten or more. The V call is TRBV4-3, the J call TRBJ1-1; the D is unclear. V lost 0 bases, J lost 0 bases, and 5 bases lay in between. The CDR3 has 14 residues. CDR1 is LGHNA, CDR2 YSLEER, per germline. The CDR3 protein is CASSQDSVNTEAFF. DNA for the CDR3: TGCGCCAGCAGCCAAGATTCAGTGAACACTGAAGCTTTCTTT.

This clonotype was recorded many times. This chain connects TRBV5-1 to TRBJ1-1; D remains unclear. Per the germline V gene, CDR1 is SGHRS and CDR2 is YFSETQ. The CDR3 contains 12 residues. Trimming pared 3 bases from V and 7 bases from J, leaving 10 bases between. CDR3 DNA sequence: TGCGCCAGCAGCTACAAAGACGGTGAAGCTTTCTTT. Protein: CASSYKDGEAFF.

This clonotype appeared once. A read error is possible here, since a much larger clone lies one base away. The rearrangement uses TRBV4-3 and TRBJ2-4; D possibly uses TRBD1 or TRBD2 (5 bases each). The germline V gene has CDR1 LGHNA and CDR2 YSLEER. The CDR3 length is 19 residues. CDR3 sequence reads: CASSLPTPGPKLAKTIQYF. The CDR3 DNA sequence: TGCGCCAGCAGCCTACCCACCCCGGGGCCCAAATTAGCCAAAACCATTCAGTACTTC.

This clonotype was recorded at least ten times. CDR3 coding DNA: TGCGCCAGCAGACCCCGGGGGGGCCTCCGCAATGAGCAGTTCTTC. Translated: CASRPRGGLRNEQFF. The chain combines TRBV5-1 with TRBJ2-1, with 8 nucleotides matching TRBD2. V dropped 5 bases and J dropped 6; count of bases not matched to a gene: 10. Germline-derived CDR1 and CDR2 are SGHRS and YFSETQ. This CDR3 contains 15 residues.

This clonotype was observed a few times. The rearrangement joins TRBV7-9 to TRBJ1-1; D is uncertain. V was shortened by 4 bases and J by 4 bases, with 10 bases between the two germline ends. Per germline, CDR1 SEHNR and CDR2 FQNEAQ (reference sequence). CDR3 length equals 13 residues. The CDR3 sequence: CASSSPLLTEAFF. The CDR3 DNA reads as TGTGCCAGCAGCTCCCCCCTGCTCACTGAAGCTTTCTTT.

A few counts support this clonotype. This sequence joins TRBV4-3 and TRBJ1-5; no clear D. CDR1 is LGHNA and CDR2 is YSLEER in the germline V gene. The CDR3 runs 16 residues. V shed 0 bases and J shed 5 bases, with 14 bases lying between them. CDR3 protein: CASSQDRQGLYQPQHF. In DNA, the CDR3 is TGCGCCAGCAGCCAAGATCGCCAAGGGTTGTATCAGCCCCAGCATTTT.

Many counts were recorded for this clonotype. The J gene is TRBJ1-1, the V gene TRBV6-2 or TRBV6-3; TRBD1 matches 8 bases. CDR3 length: 17 amino acids. V lost 4 bases, J lost 2 bases, and 12 bases stayed unmatched. Germline CDR1 is MNHEY and CDR2 is SVGEGT. In nucleotides, the CDR3 is TGTGCCAGCAGTTTCATCCAGGGGGCCTCCGAAAACACTGAAGCTTTCTTT. Translated, it gives CASSFIQGASENTEAFF.

The table lists this clonotype with many counts. The chain carries TRBV27 and TRBJ1-5, with 9 nucleotides matching TRBD1. In germline, CDR1 is MNHEY, CDR2 SMNVEV (reference sequence). The ends lost 6 bases at V and 4 bases at J; junction bases unmatched: 7. CDR3 length equals 15 residues. CDR3 sequence reads: CASRGQGGLNQPQHF. CDR3 DNA: TGTGCCAGCAGGGGACAGGGTGGGCTAAATCAGCCCCAGCATTTT.

The rearrangement uses TRBV15 and TRBJ2-7, with 9 nucleotides matching TRBD2. Germline CDR1 reads LNHNV; CDR2 reads YYDKDF (reference sequence). With 1 base clipped from V and 2 bases from J, the junction kept 3 bases outside the gene matches. CDR3 length equals 15 residues. DNA for the CDR3: TGTGCCACCAGCAGAGGGACTAGCGAAACCTACGAGCAGTACGTC. Its protein is CATSRGTSETYEQYV.

This clonotype was seen only a few times. The CDR3 spells CAISPTSGGLGGNIQYF. CDR3 bases: TGTGCCATCAGCCCGACTAGCGGGGGATTAGGGGGAAACATTCAGTACTTC. V usage is TRBV10-3 and J usage is TRBJ2-4, with TRBD2 identical over 12 bases. The J segment lost 6 bases and the V segment lost 6 bases, leaving 12 bases of the junction unmatched. CDR1 ENHRY and CDR2 SYGVKD come from the germline V gene. The CDR3 is made up of 17 amino acids.

This clonotype has at least ten counts. The rearrangement uses TRBV6-2 or TRBV6-3 and TRBJ2-7; D may be TRBD1 (7 bases). V was shortened by 4 bases and J by 2 bases, with 12 bases between the two germline ends. Germline loops: CDR1 MNHEY, CDR2 SVGEGT. The CDR3 is 14 residues long. The CDR3 spells CASSSGGTPYEQYV. CDR3 DNA sequence: TGTGCCAGCAGTTCAGGGGGGACCCCCTACGAGCAGTACGTC.

The V and J genes are TRBV12-3 or TRBV12-4 and TRBJ2-7; a weak D match, TRBD1 (6 bases). V was cut by 3 bases and J by 2 bases, with 11 bases left in between. CDR3 length: 14 amino acids. The CDR3 is CASSFGQGPYEQYF. DNA for the CDR3: TGTGCCAGCAGTTTTGGCCAGGGGCCCTACGAGCAGTACTTC.

This chain connects TRBV5-1 to TRBJ2-3; D is possibly TRBD1 or TRBD2 (5 bases each). Germline lookup yields CDR1 SGHRS and CDR2 YFSETQ. The CDR3 contains 16 residues. The V end lost 4 bases, the J end lost 0 bases, and 15 bases lay between the germline ends. CDR3 sequence: CASSNWSGGSTDTQYF. The CDR3 coding sequence is TGCGCCAGCAGCAATTGGTCTGGGGGAAGCACAGATACGCAGTATTTT.

This clonotype turned up a few times. V and J are TRBV27 and TRBJ1-5; 7 bases fit TRBD1. The trim removed 5 bases at V and 0 bases at J, leaving 1 base unmatched. The CDR3 extends over 14 amino acids. CDR1 is MNHEY, CDR2 SMNVEV, per germline (reference sequence). The CDR3 coding sequence is TGTGCCAGCAGTAGACAGGGTAGCAATCAGCCCCAGCATTTT. This gives the protein CASSRQGSNQPQHF.

This clonotype was detected many times. The chain joins TRBV7-9 to TRBJ1-2, with 8 bases identical to TRBD1. CDR1 and CDR2 (germline): SEHNR, FQNEAQ (reference sequence). V shed 5 bases and J 2 bases; nucleotides not matched to a gene: 7. The CDR3 consists of 15 residues. The CDR3 region is CASSPTDRGNYGYTF. The CDR3 DNA is TGTGCCAGCAGCCCGACAGACAGGGGCAACTATGGCTACACCTTC.

In this sample, this clonotype turned up many times. The chain couples TRBV6-5 to TRBJ2-5, with TRBD2 matching over 9 bases. This CDR3 has 17 amino acids. CDR1 MNHEY and CDR2 SVGAGI come from the germline V gene. The V gene end was trimmed by 2 bases and the J gene end by 5 bases; junction bases not matched to a gene: 12. CDR3 in DNA: TGTGCCAGCAGTTACCCGTCGCTGGCGGGGGGGCTTGAGACCCAGTACTTC. This translates into CASSYPSLAGGLETQYF.

This clonotype came up a few times. The V gene is TRBV7-2, the J gene TRBJ2-3; TRBD2 matches at 12 bases. CDR1 and CDR2 (germline): SGHTA, FQGNSA. Losses at the gene ends were 4 bases for V and 6 bases for J; bases not matched to a gene: 8. This CDR3 is built from 16 residues. The CDR3 sequence is CASSSRLAGAEDTQYF. In DNA form, the CDR3 reads TGTGCCAGCAGCTCTCGACTAGCGGGGGCCGAGGATACGCAGTATTTT.

This clonotype has at least ten counts. The chain employs TRBV4-3 and TRBJ2-1, with D perhaps matching TRBD1 (6 bases). V dropped 8 bases and J dropped 8 bases, with 25 bases sitting between them. This CDR3 is 16 amino acids long. Germline CDR1 reads LGHNA; CDR2 reads YSLEER. The CDR3 protein is CASSYTTGTIFDEQFF. DNA of the CDR3: TGCGCCAGCTCATATACGACCGGGACAATCTTCGATGAGCAGTTCTTC.

At least ten counts were recorded for this clonotype. This chain joins TRBV7-8 and TRBJ2-2; 12 bases map to TRBD2. Germline V gene data show CDR1 as SGHVS and CDR2 as FQNEAQ. CDR3 length: 15 amino acids. Unmatched junction bases numbered 3, after V lost 5 bases and J lost 5 bases. CDR3 sequence: CASSTSGGPTGELFF. In DNA, the CDR3 is TGTGCCAGCAGCACTAGCGGGGGGCCGACCGGGGAGCTGTTTTTT.

This clonotype appeared many times. The CDR3 coding sequence is TGTGCCAGCAGCTTAAGGGGACCCTACGAGCAGTACTTC. Translation: CASSLRGPYEQYF. This sequence joins TRBV7-9 and TRBJ2-7, with D perhaps given as TRBD1 or TRBD2 (5 bases each). Germline CDR1 SEHNR, CDR2 FQNEAQ (reference sequence). The V gene lost 2 bases and the J gene lost 2 bases, with 7 bases spanning the gap. This CDR3 contains 13 residues.

Ten or more counts support this clonotype. This rearrangement joins TRBV29-1 to TRBJ2-2; TRBD2 matches 7 bases. The junction had 8 bases not matched to a gene; V was cut back by 6 bases and J by 7 bases. CDR1 and CDR2 from the germline V gene are SQVTM and ANQGSEA. The CDR3 is 13 amino acids. CDR3 protein: CSVPLTSSGELFF. The CDR3 region has the DNA TGCAGCGTCCCCTTGACTAGCAGCGGGGAGCTGTTTTTT.

This clonotype was found a few times. J is TRBJ2-3 and V is TRBV5-1; 15 bases line up with TRBD2. V dropped 4 bases and J dropped 1; count of bases not matched to a gene: 4. The CDR3 runs 17 residues. Germline V gives CDR1 SGHRS, CDR2 YFSETQ. Written as DNA, the CDR3 is TGCGCCAGCAGCCCAAGGACTAGCGGGGGGGGCACAGATACGCAGTATTTT. Translation gives CASSPRTSGGGTDTQYF.

This clonotype was recorded many times. The chain couples TRBV9 to TRBJ1-6; D remains ambiguous. The CDR3 covers 19 residues. Trimming pared 3 bases from V and 0 bases from J, leaving 19 bases between. Germline values: CDR1 SGDLS, CDR2 YYNGEE. CDR3 in DNA: TGTGCCAGCAGCGGGGGAGAGAACCCTCGACTCTCCTATAATTCACCCCTCCACTTT. Translation: CASSGGENPRLSYNSPLHF.

This clonotype showed up just a few times. The CDR3 DNA sequence: TGTGCCAGTCGTCAGGTTTCCCTCGGCAATGAGCAGTTCTTC. As protein: CASRQVSLGNEQFF. J is TRBJ2-1 and V is TRBV19, with D hard to call. Germline values: CDR1 LNHDA, CDR2 SQIVND (reference sequence). V was trimmed by 8 bases and J by 6 bases, leaving 17 bases between them. The CDR3 is made up of 14 amino acids.

The chain has TRBV19 and TRBJ2-1; D is possibly TRBD1 (6 bases). The CDR3 is 14 residues long. The germline V and J ends were trimmed by 5 bases and 7 bases, with 15 bases remaining between them. Germline CDR1 is LNHDA and CDR2 is SQIVND (reference sequence). As DNA, the CDR3 is TGTGCCAGTAGTCCTCTGGACAGAACTAATGAGCAGTTCTTC. It yields the protein CASSPLDRTNEQFF.

This clonotype has at least ten counts. J is TRBJ2-1 and V is TRBV7-2; 8 bases map to TRBD2. Trimming removed 5 bases from V and 8 bases from J; junction bases left unmatched: 11. CDR3 length: 15 amino acids. Germline CDR1 SGHTA, CDR2 FQGNSA. The CDR3 loop reads CASSPSFGGAYEQFF. CDR3 DNA: TGTGCCAGCAGCCCGTCGTTCGGGGGGGCCTATGAGCAGTTCTTC.

This clonotype has ten or more counts. The rearrangement joins TRBV19 to TRBJ2-1; tentatively, D is TRBD2 (5 bases). CDR3 length: 14 residues. V dropped 5 bases and J dropped 4 bases, with 12 bases sitting between them. CDR1 and CDR2 from the germline V gene are LNHDA and SQIVND (reference sequence). CDR3 nucleotides: TGTGCCAGTAGTCGTGGCGGGCCGTACAATGAGCAGTTCTTC. Translated: CASSRGGPYNEQFF.

Concerning this clonotype: At one end, the junction sequence differs from germline, possibly due to a read error. The chain is built from TRBV4-1 and TRBJ1-6, with a possible D match to TRBD1 (6 bases). CDR1 is MGHRA, CDR2 YSYEKL, per germline. The CDR3 has 16 residues. CDR3 region: CASSEEGGLRGSPLHF. As DNA, the CDR3 is TGCGCCAGCAGCGAAGAGGGGGGTCTTCGGGGATCACCCCTCCACTTT.

This chain links TRBV5-6 with TRBJ2-3; D not certain. Between the trimmed V and J ends, which lost 5 bases and 1 base, there was a span of 8 bases. Germline lookup yields CDR1 SGHDT and CDR2 YYEEEE. The CDR3 has 13 amino acids. The DNA for the CDR3 is TGTGCCAGCAGATCGGCAGGCACAGATACGCAGTATTTT. Its translation is CASRSAGTDTQYF. The variable domain in full, with the rest retrieved from reference TRBV5-6 and TRBJ2-3, is DAGVTQSPTHLIKTRGQQVTLRCSPKSGHDTVSWYQQALGQGPQFIFQYYEEEERQRGNFPDRFSGHQFPNYSSELNVNALLLGDSALYLCASRSAGTDTQYFGPGTRLTVL.

The chain recombines TRBV25-1 with TRBJ2-7; 8 bases map to TRBD1. The germline V gene has CDR1 MGHDK and CDR2 SYGVNS. V gave up 8 bases and J gave up 6 bases; unmatched junction bases: 6. The CDR3 is 12 amino acids. DNA for the CDR3: TGTGCCAGCTCGACAGGGGCTAGCGAGCAGTACGTC. Protein: CASSTGASEQYV.